The entry below describes one T cell receptor (beta chain). Antigen: not known. CDR1 is SEHNR and CDR2 is FQNEAQ in the germline V gene (reference sequence). The CDR3 is 14 residues long. The ends lost 5 bases at V and 4 bases at J; junction bases unmatched: 6. This sample was taken from a study of shared clonotypes between healthy human individuals. Study findings and constraints: It was the non-shared clonotypes that had lower generation probabilities than clonotypes shared by all four donors. Memory subsets generally showed smaller estimated richness than naive subsets did. The diversity represented, both genetic and in exposure history, was limited by few donors.

Assay: immunoSEQ multiplex PCR; the TCRdb copy retains only in-frame clones and omits some. Counted here are about 2,500,000 clones, more than 80% occurring once; the ten biggest clones make up over 0.12%. The chain links TRBV7-9 to TRBJ2-7, with TRBD2 matching over 9 bases. Specimen: naive CD4+ T cells sorted from blood. Stated subset: CD45RA+ positively selected. The clonotype comes from a man between 18 and 29 years old in good health. The CDR3 spells CASSVSGGNYEQYF. The CDR3 nucleotides are TGTGCCAGCAGCGTTAGCGGGGGAAATTACGAGCAGTACTTC.